This T cell receptor (beta chain) was sequenced in a study of blood T cell repertoires in COVID-19. The data were produced by immunoSEQ multiplex PCR, yet TCRdb's version contains in-frame clones alone and is incomplete. The table includes about 74,000 clones, approximately 85% detected once. The CDR3 loop spans 16 amino acids. The germline CDR1 and CDR2 sequences are MNHEY and SMNVEV (reference sequence). V was cut by 5 bases and J by 1 base, with 15 bases left in between. The V call is TRBV27, the J call TRBJ2-1, with D possibly matching TRBD2 (6 bases). The TCR was taken from a man between 65 and 79 years old with acute or convalescent COVID-19. Specimen: peripheral blood. The CDR3 protein is CASSPRGRGSYNEQFF. The CDR3 DNA reads as TGTGCCAGCAGTCCGCGGGGCCGTGGATCCTACAATGAGCAGTTCTTC.